This is a list of T cell receptor beta chains from one sample in a study of technical replicates of blood from a handful of donors. Profiled with immunoSEQ multiplex PCR; TCRdb holds only in-frame clones, not every one. Of under 75,000 clones in the sample, about 94% were seen once. Sequencing was done on a sample of T cells isolated from PBMCs. These receptors originate from a human donor in good health. Each CDR3 is given with its conserved first and last residue. A D gene is named only where the DNA matches it firmly. The size field is filled for only some rows; it gives once, few, many or a size class.

CDR3 DNA	CDR3 protein	D gene	V gene	J gene	clone size
TGCGCCAGCAGTGAACCTGCGGGAGTTTCCTCCTACGAGCAGTACTTC	CASSEPAGVSSYEQYF	TRBD2	TRBV10-2	TRBJ2-7	NA
TGTGCCAGCAGCTCTCCGGGACAGGGGACGGCCAAAAACATTCAGTACTTC	CASSSPGQGTAKNIQYF	TRBD1	TRBV5-4	TRBJ2-4	once
TGTGCCAGCAGCCGGGGGGGTAGGGACTATGGCTACACCTTC	CASSRGGRDYGYTF	NA	TRBV5-5	TRBJ1-2	NA
TGTGCCAGCAGACCGGGACTAGGGTACAATGAGCAGTTCTTC	CASRPGLGYNEQFF	TRBD2	TRBV6-6	TRBJ2-1	once
TGTGCCAGCAGACGGGCGGGAGGGGAATACGAGCAGTACTTC	CASRRAGGEYEQYF	TRBD2	TRBV5-4	TRBJ2-7	NA
TGTGCCAGCAGCTTATATAGGCTAGAACGCGGGGAGACCCAGTACTTC	CASSLYRLERGETQYF	NA	TRBV11-2	TRBJ2-5	NA
TGTGCCAGCAGTTTACTAGCGGGAGTGATTCGGGAGCAGTTCTTC	CASSLLAGVIREQFF	TRBD2	TRBV27	TRBJ2-1	NA
TGTGCCAGCAGCGCGGACAGGGGAGAGACCCAGTACTTC	CASSADRGETQYF	TRBD1	TRBV5-6	TRBJ2-5	NA
TGTGCCAGCAGTTTACGGGAGTGGGAAGAGACCCAGTACTTC	CASSLREWEETQYF	NA	TRBV27	TRBJ2-5	NA
TGTGCCAGCAGCTTCAAATCAGGGGTCACTGAAGCTTTCTTT	CASSFKSGVTEAFF	NA	TRBV5-4	TRBJ1-1	NA
TGTGCCAGCAGTTCCCCTAGCGGGCATGGCGGGGAGCTGTTTTTT	CASSSPSGHGGELFF	TRBD2	TRBV28	TRBJ2-2	NA
TGCGCCAGCACCAAGACAGGGGGTGGTTACGAGCAGTACTTC	CASTKTGGGYEQYF	TRBD1	TRBV5-1	TRBJ2-7	NA
TGTGCCAGCAGCTTACCAACGACTAGCGGGAGCACAGATACGCAGTATTTT	CASSLPTTSGSTDTQYF	TRBD2	TRBV7-9	TRBJ2-3	NA
TGTGCCAGCAGCCCATCCGGGATTAGCACAGATACGCAGTATTTT	CASSPSGISTDTQYF	NA	TRBV7-9	TRBJ2-3	NA
TGTGCCAGCTCACCAACAGGGGGCAGTCCCAACTCCTACAATGAGCAGTTCTTC	CASSPTGGSPNSYNEQFF	TRBD1	TRBV18	TRBJ2-1	NA
TGTGCCAGCAGTTACGGCGGGAACTACGAGCAGTACTTC	CASSYGGNYEQYF	NA	TRBV6-5	TRBJ2-7	NA
TGTGCCAGTAGTGCCCGACAGGCTGGAAATCAGCCCCAGCATTTT	CASSARQAGNQPQHF	NA	TRBV19	TRBJ1-5	NA
TGTGCCAGCAGCTTAGGGCCGGGACTAGCGGGTTCAGGCTATGAGCAGTTCTTC	CASSLGPGLAGSGYEQFF	TRBD2	TRBV11-2	TRBJ2-1	NA
TGTGCCAGCAGCAGGGGGACAGGCTTCTCCTACGAGCAGTACTTC	CASSRGTGFSYEQYF	TRBD1	TRBV5-8	TRBJ2-7	NA
TGTGCCAGCAGGGACAGGGGGTCGGAGACCCAGTACTTC	CASRDRGSETQYF	TRBD1	TRBV6-6	TRBJ2-5	NA
TGTGCCATCAGCGGCGGGAGAGATGAGCAGTTCTTC	CAISGGRDEQFF	TRBD2	TRBV10-3	TRBJ2-1	NA
TGCGCCAGCAGCTTACAGGGGATCAGGGAGACCCAGTACTTC	CASSLQGIRETQYF	TRBD1	TRBV5-1	TRBJ2-5	NA
TGTGCCAGCAGCCTCACAGGGGGCTATTCTGGAAACACCATATATTTT	CASSLTGGYSGNTIYF	TRBD1	TRBV11-2	TRBJ1-3	NA
TGTGCCAGTCGGCAGGGGTTGAGCAATCAGCCCCAGCATTTT	CASRQGLSNQPQHF	NA	TRBV19	TRBJ1-5	NA
TGTGCCAGCAGTTTCACAGGGTTTGAAAGTGGCTACACCTTC	CASSFTGFESGYTF	NA	TRBV2	TRBJ1-2	NA
TGTGCCAGCAGCTTAGCGATGGGGCGTGATGAGCAGTTCTTC	CASSLAMGRDEQFF	NA	TRBV7-8	TRBJ2-1	NA
TGTGCCAGCAGAATACGGGACTATGGCTACACCTTC	CASRIRDYGYTF	NA	TRBV6-6	TRBJ1-2	few
TGTGCTAGTGGTAAGGATAGACACGCCAACTCTGGGGCCAACGTCCTGACTTTC	CASGKDRHANSGANVLTF	NA	TRBV12-5	TRBJ2-6	NA
TGTGCCAGCAGCAACAGGGTCGGTAATCAGCCCCAGCATTTT	CASSNRVGNQPQHF	NA	TRBV7-2	TRBJ1-5	NA
TGTGCCTGGAGTCTTGGACTTGACCCACGAAAAGAGACCCAGTACTTC	CAWSLGLDPRKETQYF	NA	TRBV30	TRBJ2-5	NA
TGTGCCAGCAGCGTCGGGGACAGATACAATGAGCAGTTCTTC	CASSVGDRYNEQFF	TRBD1	TRBV7-6	TRBJ2-1	NA
TGTGCCAGCAGCTTAGGGACAGTAGGGAATCAGCCCCAGCATTTT	CASSLGTVGNQPQHF	NA	TRBV7-2	TRBJ1-5	NA
TGTGCCTGGGCTCAAAACGAGGGGGAGGGCTGTTACTTC	CAWAQNEGEGCYF	NA	TRBV30	TRBJ2-4	NA
TGTGCCAGCAGTTTATCGATAGAGGGCGCTAACGAGCAGTACTTC	CASSLSIEGANEQYF	NA	TRBV27	TRBJ2-7	NA
TGCAGCGTTGCTACAGGGACGGATCAGCCCCAGCATTTT	CSVATGTDQPQHF	NA	TRBV29-1	TRBJ1-5	once
TGTGCCACCAGCAGCACCGCGGGATTACACAATGAGCAGTTCTTC	CATSSTAGLHNEQFF	NA	TRBV15	TRBJ2-1	NA
TGTGCCAGCAGCTTAGGGGCCTGGGGCGACAATGAGCAGTTCTTC	CASSLGAWGDNEQFF	NA	TRBV7-2	TRBJ2-1	NA
TGTGCCAGCAGCCCCCGGACTAGCGGGCGAGACAATGAGCAGTTCTTC	CASSPRTSGRDNEQFF	TRBD2	TRBV7-9	TRBJ2-1	NA
TGTGCCAGCAGCTTAGCAGGCTGGTGGGAGGGGGAGCTGTTTTTT	CASSLAGWWEGELFF	NA	TRBV11-3	TRBJ2-2	once
TGTGCCAGCAGTGAACTAAGGGGCGAGCAGTACTTC	CASSELRGEQYF	NA	TRBV6-1	TRBJ2-7	NA
TGCGCCAGCAGCTTGCGGGAGAACACCGGGGAGCTGTTTTTT	CASSLRENTGELFF	NA	TRBV5-1	TRBJ2-2	NA
TGTGCTAGTGCCCAGGGAACCGGGACAGGTAATAGCAATCAGCCCCAGCATTTT	CASAQGTGTGNSNQPQHF	TRBD1	TRBV12-5	TRBJ1-5	NA
TGTGCCAGCTCACAACGGGACGCCGGGACTAGCGGGAGGAATGAGCAGTTCTTC	CASSQRDAGTSGRNEQFF	TRBD2	TRBV18	TRBJ2-1	NA
TGTGCCAGCAGTTTAAGCGTGGGTTGGGGCTACACCTTC	CASSLSVGWGYTF	NA	TRBV25-1	TRBJ1-2	NA
TGTGCCAGTAGTAATCAGGGAGGCACTGAAGCTTTCTTT	CASSNQGGTEAFF	NA	TRBV19	TRBJ1-1	once
TGTGCCACCAGCGAGACAGTAAACACCGGGGAGCTGTTTTTT	CATSETVNTGELFF	NA	TRBV9	TRBJ2-2	NA
TGTGCCATCAGTGAGTCGGCAGGGGGCAGGTCGACGAACACCGGGGAGCTGTTTTTT	CAISESAGGRSTNTGELFF	TRBD1	TRBV10-3	TRBJ2-2	NA
TGCAGCACCAAGACAGGGAACACTGAAGCTTTCTTT	CSTKTGNTEAFF	NA	TRBV29-1	TRBJ1-1	NA